The 21 T cell receptor beta chains reported below all come from one sample, sequenced in a study of T cells in Graves' hyperthyroidism and ophthalmopathy. Researchers took RNA transcripts and amplified the TCR beta CDR3 regions from them. The primer set for the first-round RT-PCR of the TCR CDR3 was HTBI. TCRdb itself ran the multiplex PCR reads through MiXCR, one entry per CDR3 protein. Of 360,000 or so distinct CDR3 sequences listed, about 18% are singletons. Material: blood. These receptors all come from a woman younger than 35 with Graves' hyperthyroidism.

This chain links TRBV24-1 with TRBJ2-5; D unclear. The CDR3 length is 14 residues. The germline V gene encodes CDR1 KGHDR and CDR2 SFDVKD. The ends were cut back, 1 base at V and 2 bases at J, with 7 bases in the middle. This CDR3 reads CATSDLGSQETQYF. The CDR3 DNA follows: TGTGCCACCAGTGATTTAGGCAGTCAAGAGACCCAGTACTTC.

This clonotype was seen repeatedly, ten times or more. The chain combines TRBV29-1 with TRBJ2-1; 7 bases match TRBD1. CDR3 length: 15 residues. The germline V gene encodes CDR1 SQVTM and CDR2 ANQGSEA. V was clipped by 1 base and J by 2 bases; unmatched bases: 5. CDR3: CSVEGETGTYNEQFF. For the CDR3, the DNA is TGCAGCGTTGAAGGGGAGACAGGGACCTACAATGAGCAGTTCTTC.

This clonotype has ten or more counts. The CDR3 is CSAYPEAFF. CDR3 DNA: TGCAGTGCCTATCCCGAAGCTTTCTTT. V is TRBV20-1 and J is TRBJ1-1; D remains unclear. The CDR3 totals 9 residues. Trimming shortened V by 6 bases and J by 8 bases, and 7 bases separated the two germline ends. Germline V gene sequence: CDR1 DFQATT, CDR2 SNEGSKA (reference sequence).

This clonotype was picked up a small number of times. The chain carries TRBV3-1 and TRBJ2-2; D not certain. V was cut by 4 bases and J by 6 bases, with 9 bases left in between. Looked up from germline, CDR1 is LGHDT and CDR2 is YNNKEL (reference sequence). There are 13 residues in the CDR3. CDR3 amino acids: CASSPRVSGELFF. The CDR3 DNA reads TGTGCCAGCAGCCCCCGAGTCTCCGGGGAGCTGTTTTTT.

This clonotype was seen ten or more times. V usage is TRBV5-1 and J usage is TRBJ1-2, with 7 positions matching TRBD1. V gave up 2 bases and J gave up 4 bases; unmatched junction bases: 2. The CDR3 has 13 amino acids. Germline V gene sequence: CDR1 SGHRS, CDR2 YFSETQ. CDR3 protein: CASSFGTAYGYTF. The CDR3 coding sequence is TGCGCCAGCAGCTTTGGGACAGCCTATGGCTACACCTTC.

This clonotype appeared many times. The chain links TRBV6-5 to TRBJ1-5, with D unclear. Trimming left V 2 bases short and J 4 bases short, with 6 bases between. The germline CDR1 and CDR2 sequences are MNHEY and SVGAGI. The CDR3 has 13 amino acids. The CDR3 region has the DNA TGTGCCAGCAGTTACAGGGTAAATCAGCCCCAGCATTTT. Translation: CASSYRVNQPQHF.

The rearrangement links TRBV6-1 to TRBJ2-3; D may be TRBD1 or TRBD2 (5 bases each). V was clipped by 6 bases and J by 1 base, with 14 bases between them. From germline, CDR1 is MNHNS and CDR2 SASEGT. This CDR3 is 15 amino acids long. The CDR3 sequence is CASRERGDRTDTQYF. Written as DNA, the CDR3 is TGTGCCAGCAGGGAGAGAGGGGACCGCACAGATACGCAGTATTTT.

This clonotype was seen more than once but under ten times. V is TRBV7-3 and J is TRBJ2-2; maybe TRBD1 (6 bases). The CDR3 loop spans 16 amino acids. CDR1 is SGHTA and CDR2 is FQGTGA in the germline V gene. Trimming left V 2 bases short and J 5 bases short, with 15 bases between. CDR3 protein: CASSLWARGGTGELFF. DNA for the CDR3: TGTGCCAGCAGCTTATGGGCCAGGGGTGGAACCGGGGAGCTGTTTTTT.

At least ten counts were recorded for this clonotype. This chain uses TRBV3-1 with TRBJ1-5; no clear D gene. Per the germline V gene, CDR1 is LGHDT and CDR2 is YNNKEL (reference sequence). V was cut by 0 bases and J by 0 bases, with 9 bases left in between. The CDR3 spans 16 residues. The CDR3 DNA reads as TGTGCCAGCAGCCAAGACTACGGATATAGCAATCAGCCCCAGCATTTT. This codes for CASSQDYGYSNQPQHF.

The table lists this clonotype with many counts. CDR3 nucleotide sequence: TGTGCCTGCGCAGAAGGAGGTAGCGGGGGGTACGAGCAGTACTTC. Translated, it gives CACAEGGSGGYEQYF. The rearrangement links TRBV28 to TRBJ2-7, with 10 bases identical to TRBD2. In germline, CDR1 is MDHEN, CDR2 SYDVKM. The V gene end was trimmed by 11 bases and the J gene end by 4 bases; junction bases not matched to a gene: 14. This CDR3 is 15 amino acids long.

This clonotype was counted ten times or more. This rearrangement joins TRBV20-1 to TRBJ2-4; D unclear. The CDR3 is 15 amino acids. The V gene lost 0 bases and the J gene lost 2 bases, with 11 bases spanning the gap. Germline values: CDR1 DFQATT, CDR2 SNEGSKA (reference sequence). Written as DNA, the CDR3 is TGCAGTGCTAGAGATTCAGAAAGGTCCAAAAACATTCAGTACTTC. Translated: CSARDSERSKNIQYF.

This clonotype was seen many times. V is TRBV7-9 and J is TRBJ1-2; the D gene is possibly TRBD1 (5 bases). The V gene's germline CDR1 is SEHNR and CDR2 FQNEAQ (reference sequence). The CDR3 has 14 amino acids. V gave up 1 base and J gave up 0 bases, with 6 bases separating them. Here the CDR3 DNA reads TGTGCCAGCAGCTTAGTGGGGCCTAACTATGGCTACACCTTC. It encodes CASSLVGPNYGYTF.

In its sample, this clonotype was seen many times. The V call is TRBV6-5, the J call TRBJ2-7; no clear D gene. V was pared by 6 bases and J by 0 bases, with 15 bases between. The CDR3 consists of 15 residues. In germline, CDR1 is MNHEY, CDR2 SVGAGI. CDR3 nucleotide sequence: TGTGCCAGCAGCTCCCTAGACACGCGCTCCTACGAGCAGTACTTC. The encoded protein is CASSSLDTRSYEQYF.

This clonotype was seen many times. In DNA form, the CDR3 reads TGTGCCATGCGAGGGGCTGGAAACACCATATATTTT. This gives the protein CAMRGAGNTIYF. The chain recombines TRBV10-3 with TRBJ1-3; perhaps TRBD1 as D (5 bases). Germline values: CDR1 ENHRY, CDR2 SYGVKD. This CDR3 region has 12 residues. Trimming cost V 9 bases and J 2 bases, with 8 bases left between them.

A note on this clonotype: Given a much more abundant clone one base away, this may be a read error. The V and J genes are TRBV12-3 or TRBV12-4 and TRBJ1-1; D uncertain. The CDR3 sequence is 15 residues long. As DNA, the CDR3 is TGCGCCAGCAGCCAACTACACGTATCGAACTCTGAAGCTTTCTTT. Protein: CASSQLHVSNSEAFF.

This clonotype has a count of ten or more. The genes are TRBV15 and TRBJ2-7; 7 nucleotides line up with TRBD1. CDR1 is LNHNV and CDR2 is YYDKDF in the germline V gene (reference sequence). The length of the CDR3 is 15 residues. The V segment lost 5 bases and the J segment 2 bases; nucleotides outside the gene matches: 9. CDR3 amino acids: CATSHTGAPTYEQYF. The CDR3 coding sequence is TGTGCCACCAGCCATACAGGGGCCCCTACCTACGAGCAGTACTTC.

This clonotype showed up many times. This rearrangement joins TRBV12-3 or TRBV12-4 to TRBJ2-7, with 9 bases identical to TRBD1. This CDR3 region has 14 residues. V shed 6 bases, J shed 1 base, and the junction held 4 bases outside the gene matches. In DNA, the CDR3 is TGTGCCAGCAGACCCGGGACAGGGTCCTACGAGCAGTACTTC. Protein: CASRPGTGSYEQYF.

Details on this clonotype: A read error may produce the germline difference seen at one junction end. The rearrangement links TRBV7-3 to TRBJ2-2, with TRBD2 matching over 11 bases. The CDR3 extends over 18 amino acids. CDR1 is SGHTA, CDR2 FQGTGA, per germline. DNA of the CDR3: TGTGCCAGCAGCGCAATAGCGGGGGGGCGCGCTAGCACCGGGGATCTGTTTTTT. It codes for CASSAIAGGRASTGDLFF.

This clonotype was counted a few times. This chain joins TRBV7-9 and TRBJ1-1, with D hard to call. This CDR3 has 14 amino acids. Per germline, CDR1 SEHNR and CDR2 FQNEAQ (reference sequence). Between the trimmed V and J ends, which lost 2 bases and 8 bases, there was a span of 15 bases. The CDR3 loop is CASSLLGFTGEAFF. CDR3 DNA: TGTGCCAGCAGCTTACTAGGGTTCACGGGAGAAGCTTTCTTT.

This clonotype showed up just a few times. At one end the junction does not follow the germline gene, possibly because of a read error. V usage is TRBV24-1 and J usage is TRBJ2-6; D ambiguous. Germline V gene data show CDR1 as KGHDR and CDR2 as SFDVKD. This CDR3 contains 19 residues. The CDR3 reads CTTSDFSGSPSSGANVLTF. Here the CDR3 DNA reads TGTACCACCAGTGATTTTTCGGGCAGCCCGAGCTCTGGGGCCAACGTCCTGACTTTC.

This clonotype was found a few times. V is TRBV12-3 or TRBV12-4 and J is TRBJ2-7; tentatively, D is TRBD1 or TRBD2 (5 bases each). The CDR3 runs 14 residues. The ends were cut back, 3 bases at V and 8 bases at J, with 17 bases in the middle. The CDR3 spells CASSFALQGVKQYF. Written as DNA, the CDR3 is TGTGCCAGCAGTTTCGCGCTCCAGGGAGTCAAGCAGTACTTC.